The TCR beta chain described here comes from a study of shared clonotypes between healthy human individuals. Study-wide background: For every donor, three CD4 naive, three CD4 memory, two CD8 naive and one CD8 memory plates were used.

The data were produced by immunoSEQ multiplex PCR, yet TCRdb's version contains in-frame clones alone and is incomplete. The sample contains 980,000 or so clones, over 75% of which appear only once. The specimen was memory CD4+ T cells sorted from blood. Subset reported: CD45RA-negative fraction. The sequence came from a man younger than 35 in good health.

CDR3 in amino acids: CASSLGTAYNTGELFF. Written as DNA, the CDR3 is TGTGCCAGCAGCCTCGGGACCGCTTACAACACCGGGGAGCTGTTTTTT. The chain is built from TRBV14 and TRBJ2-2; D possibly uses TRBD1 or TRBD2 (5 bases each). V lost 4 bases to trimming and J lost 2 bases, with 14 bases between them. This CDR3 is 16 amino acids long. CDR1 is SGHDN, CDR2 FVKESK, per germline.